This T cell receptor beta chain was profiled in a study of PD-L1 blockade in urothelial cancer. The overall study: At 3 weeks after treatment start (second dose) and again at 6 weeks, blood was analyzed.

This clone occurred once. The time point: peripheral blood 6 weeks after treatment start. Sample contribution per patient ranged from 1 to 8, covering pretreatment and on-treatment. Trimming took off 1 base at V and 6 bases at J, with 12 bases between the two ends. Per the germline V gene, CDR1 is SGHTA and CDR2 is FQGTGA. The CDR3 is 15 residues long. Profiling relied on immunoSEQ multiplex PCR, and the TCRdb table lists in-frame clones only, not all of them. The top ten hold about 1.8% of the sample, which has roughly 120,000 clones, roughly 89% seen once. The V gene is TRBV7-3, the J gene TRBJ2-2; tentative D call: TRBD2 (6 bases). Specimen: PBMCs, collected around atezolizumab (anti-PD-L1) treatment. The clonotype was recovered from a man aged 55 to 70 with urothelial cancer. This chain's CDR3 is CASSLRGSGAGELFF. The CDR3 bases are TGTGCCAGCAGCTTAAGAGGTAGCGGAGCCGGGGAGCTGTTTTTT.